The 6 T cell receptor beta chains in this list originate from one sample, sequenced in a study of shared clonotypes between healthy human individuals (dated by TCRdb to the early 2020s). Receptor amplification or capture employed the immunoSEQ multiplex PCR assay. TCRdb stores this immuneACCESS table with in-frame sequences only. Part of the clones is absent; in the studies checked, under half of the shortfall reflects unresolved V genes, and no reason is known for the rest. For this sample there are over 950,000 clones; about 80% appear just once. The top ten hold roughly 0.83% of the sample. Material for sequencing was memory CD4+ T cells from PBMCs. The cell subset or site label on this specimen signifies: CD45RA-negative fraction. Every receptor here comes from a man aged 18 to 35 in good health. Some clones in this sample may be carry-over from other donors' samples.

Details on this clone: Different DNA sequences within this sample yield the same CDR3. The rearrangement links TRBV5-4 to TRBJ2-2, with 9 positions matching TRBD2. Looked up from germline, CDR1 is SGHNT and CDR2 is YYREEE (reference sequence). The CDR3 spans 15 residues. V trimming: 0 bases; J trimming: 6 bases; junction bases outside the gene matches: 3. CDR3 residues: CASSLGGRVAGELFF. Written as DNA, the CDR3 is TGTGCCAGCAGCTTGGGCGGGAGGGTTGCCGGGGAGCTGTTTTTT.

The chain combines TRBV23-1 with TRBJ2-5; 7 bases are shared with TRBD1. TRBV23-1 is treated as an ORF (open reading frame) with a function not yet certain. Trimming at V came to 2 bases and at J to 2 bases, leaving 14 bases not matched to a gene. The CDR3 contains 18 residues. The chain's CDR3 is CASSQGAFGTARQETQYF. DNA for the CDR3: TGCGCCAGCAGTCAAGGAGCGTTTGGGACAGCAAGACAAGAGACCCAGTACTTC.

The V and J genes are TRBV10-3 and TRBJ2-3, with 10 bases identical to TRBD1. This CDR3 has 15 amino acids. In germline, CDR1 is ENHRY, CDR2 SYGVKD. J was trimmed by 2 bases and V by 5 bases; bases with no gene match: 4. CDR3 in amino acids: CAISRQGADTDTQYF. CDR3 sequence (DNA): TGTGCCATCAGTAGACAGGGGGCCGACACAGATACGCAGTATTTT.

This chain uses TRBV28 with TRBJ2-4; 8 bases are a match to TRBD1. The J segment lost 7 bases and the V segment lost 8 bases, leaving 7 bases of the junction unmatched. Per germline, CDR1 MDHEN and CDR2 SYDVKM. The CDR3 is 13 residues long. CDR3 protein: CASLPGGRNIQYF. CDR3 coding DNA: TGTGCCAGCCTACCAGGGGGCCGGAACATTCAGTACTTC.

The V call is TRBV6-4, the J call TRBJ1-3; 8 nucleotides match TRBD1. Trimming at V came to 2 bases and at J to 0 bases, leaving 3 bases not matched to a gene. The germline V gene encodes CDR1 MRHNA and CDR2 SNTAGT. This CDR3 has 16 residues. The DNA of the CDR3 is TGTGCCAGCAGTGACACGGGACAGGTCTCTGGAAACACCATATATTTT. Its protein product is CASSDTGQVSGNTIYF.

CDR3 amino acids: CASSLGLGSDEQYF. In DNA, the CDR3 is TGTGCCAGCAGCTTAGGTTTGGGGTCGGACGAGCAGTACTTC. The chain uses TRBV7-2 and TRBJ2-7, with D uncertain. The V end lost 1 base, the J end lost 5 bases, and 12 bases lay between the germline ends. CDR3 length equals 14 residues. Germline CDR1 reads SGHTA; CDR2 reads FQGNSA.